The 9 T cell receptor beta chains given below trace back to one sample, sequenced in a study of PD-L1 blockade in urothelial cancer. The time point denotes: pretreatment peripheral blood. Using immunoSEQ multiplex PCR, the repertoire was profiled, and TCRdb retains in-frame clones only, with some absent. The sample includes some 65,000 clones, around 81% of them seen just once. The source was PBMCs, collected around atezolizumab (anti-PD-L1) treatment. The receptors come from a man aged 65-85 years with urothelial cancer.

The chain joins TRBV9 to TRBJ1-3; 8 positions agree with TRBD1. V dropped 0 bases and J dropped 1; count of bases not matched to a gene: 9. This CDR3 spans 18 amino acids. Germline loops: CDR1 SGDLS, CDR2 YYNGEE. CDR3 sequence reads: CASSVAGHRGRSGNTIYF. The CDR3 nucleotides are TGTGCCAGCAGCGTAGCTGGGCACAGGGGGAGATCTGGAAACACCATATATTTT. Filled out from reference TRBV9 and TRBJ1-3, the complete variable domain reads DSGVTQTPKHLITATGQRVTLRCSPRSGDLSVYWYQQSLDQGLQFLIQYYNGEERAKGNILERFSAQQFPDLHSELNLSSLELGDSALYFCASSVAGHRGRSGNTIYFGEGSWLTVV.

The chain carries TRBV28 and TRBJ2-6; TRBD2 matches 10 bases. The V gene end was trimmed by 7 bases and the J gene end by 2 bases; junction bases not matched to a gene: 8. The CDR3 is 17 residues long. CDR1 MDHEN and CDR2 SYDVKM come from the germline V gene. The CDR3 DNA is TGTGCCAGCACAGGGGCCAGCGGGAGGGCTGGGGCCAACGTCCTGACTTTC. Its translation: CASTGASGRAGANVLTF.

The V and J genes are TRBV30 and TRBJ1-1; D is uncertain. The V gene's germline CDR1 is GTSNPN and CDR2 SVGIG (reference sequence). This CDR3 is built from 13 residues. V was clipped by 0 bases and J by 1 base, with 6 bases between them. CDR3 sequence: CAWSVQKNTEAFF. CDR3 DNA: TGTGCCTGGAGTGTACAAAAGAACACTGAAGCTTTCTTT.

V usage is TRBV6-6 and J usage is TRBJ2-5; 9 nucleotides line up with TRBD2. With 4 bases clipped from V and 4 bases from J, the junction kept 4 bases outside the gene matches. The V gene's germline CDR1 is MNHNY and CDR2 SVGAGI (reference sequence). The CDR3 totals 14 residues. The CDR3 region has the DNA TGTGCCAGCAGTTCCGGGACTAGCTTAGAGACCCAGTACTTC. Amino acid sequence: CASSSGTSLETQYF.

This clone was detected only a few times. The chain carries TRBV10-3 and TRBJ2-7; D is unresolved. The CDR3 runs 14 residues. Trimming cost V 6 bases and J 0 bases, with 12 bases left between them. Germline CDR1 is ENHRY and CDR2 is SYGVKD. The DNA for the CDR3 is TGTGCCATCAGATCTCTTGCGGACTCCTACGAGCAGTACTTC. It translates to CAIRSLADSYEQYF.

J is TRBJ2-1 and V is TRBV28; TRBD2 agrees at 8 bases. V trimming: 3 bases; J trimming: 6 bases; junction bases outside the gene matches: 7. CDR1 is MDHEN and CDR2 is SYDVKM in the germline V gene. CDR3 size: 15 residues. CDR3 amino acids: CASSLGLVKVNEQFF. CDR3 nucleotide sequence: TGTGCCAGCAGTTTGGGACTAGTGAAGGTCAATGAGCAGTTCTTC.

The V gene is TRBV30, the J gene TRBJ1-5; 11 nucleotides align to TRBD1. With V trimmed by 5 bases and J by 6 bases, 6 bases remained unmatched. The germline CDR1 and CDR2 sequences are GTSNPN and SVGIG (reference sequence). The CDR3 contains 14 residues. CDR3: CAWDPGQGGQPQHF. The DNA of the CDR3 is TGTGCCTGGGATCCGGGACAGGGGGGTCAGCCCCAGCATTTT.

The rearrangement uses TRBV4-1 and TRBJ2-1, with D perhaps matching TRBD1 (5 bases). CDR3 length equals 16 residues. V was pared by 0 bases and J by 4 bases, with 13 bases between. Germline CDR1 reads MGHRA; CDR2 reads YSYEKL. This CDR3 reads CASSQEWGGSYNEQFF. The CDR3 bases are TGCGCCAGCAGCCAAGAATGGGGCGGTTCGTACAATGAGCAGTTCTTC.

This chain connects TRBV7-2 to TRBJ1-2; 8 bases fit TRBD1. The germline gives CDR1 SGHTA, CDR2 FQGNSA. J lost 6 bases, V lost 0 bases, and 6 bases had no gene match. The CDR3 extends over 15 amino acids. The CDR3 DNA is TGTGCCAGCAGCTTAGCGGGACAGGTTGGGGATGGCTACACCTTC. Amino acids: CASSLAGQVGDGYTF.